Presented here are 29 T cell receptor beta chains from one specimen sequenced in a study of persistence of HIV-infected CD4 T cells. These TCRs' antigens remain unknown. The stimulus was lysate of CMV-infected fibroblasts, around 10 ug/mL. CD40L/CD69 double-negative CD45RO-high memory CD4+ T cells were collected. Sequencing used immunoSEQ version 4 in survey mode. The method was immunoSEQ multiplex PCR; TCRdb's version includes in-frame clones alone and lacks a portion of them. The data show more than 30,000 clones, with about 80% seen just once and roughly 6.7% held by the top ten. The specimen comprised CD4+ T cells sorted from PBMCs after roughly 17-hour stimulation, sampled from a patient who received antiretroviral therapy. Receptor source: an adult woman with HIV who was CMV-seropositive.

The rearrangement links TRBV6-1 to TRBJ1-5; TRBD1 might be the D (6 bases). Germline lookup yields CDR1 MNHNS and CDR2 SASEGT. This CDR3 spans 15 amino acids. V was trimmed by 1 base and J by 0 bases, leaving 7 bases between them. CDR3 nucleotide sequence: TGTGCCAGCAGTGAAGGGACAGATAGCAATCAGCCCCAGCATTTT. It codes for CASSEGTDSNQPQHF.

V and J are TRBV28 and TRBJ2-7, with D hard to call. CDR3 length equals 13 residues. Trimming removed 0 bases from V and 3 bases from J, with 6 bases in between. Germline V lookup: CDR1 MDHEN, CDR2 SYDVKM. This CDR3 is CASSLWQNYEQYF. For the CDR3, the DNA is TGTGCCAGCAGTTTATGGCAAAACTACGAGCAGTACTTC.

The chain couples TRBV10-3 to TRBJ1-2; no clear D gene. The CDR3 spans 12 residues. Trimming took off 5 bases at V and 4 bases at J, with 8 bases between the two ends. Germline V CDR1 and CDR2: ENHRY, SYGVKD. The CDR3 spells CAISRQAYGYTF. DNA of the CDR3: TGTGCCATCAGTAGACAAGCCTATGGCTACACCTTC.

The chain has TRBV15 and TRBJ2-1; D is perhaps TRBD1 (6 bases). Trimming shortened V by 9 bases and J by 2 bases, and 11 bases separated the two germline ends. The CDR3 spans 13 residues. Germline V CDR1 and CDR2: LNHNV, YYDKDF (reference sequence). The CDR3 DNA reads as TGTGCCACGGCACAGGGAACCTACAATGAGCAGTTCTTC. Residues: CATAQGTYNEQFF.

The chain is built from TRBV7-2 and TRBJ1-1; the D gene is possibly TRBD1 (5 bases). The germline V gene encodes CDR1 SGHTA and CDR2 FQGNSA. The CDR3 contains 13 residues. Trimming shortened V by 5 bases and J by 10 bases, and 17 bases separated the two germline ends. The CDR3 spells CASSKEGPSRAFF. The CDR3 bases are TGTGCCAGCAGCAAAGAGGGGCCAAGCAGAGCTTTCTTT.

The V gene is TRBV18, the J gene TRBJ1-4, with 7 positions matching TRBD1. Trimming removed 6 bases from V and 3 bases from J; junction bases left unmatched: 4. The CDR3 has 14 amino acids. Germline loops: CDR1 KGHSH, CDR2 LQKENI. The CDR3 region is CASSPGQPNEKLFF. The CDR3 bases are TGTGCCAGCTCGCCGGGACAGCCTAATGAAAAACTGTTTTTT.

V is TRBV28 and J is TRBJ2-7; D tentatively reads TRBD1 or TRBD2 (5 bases each). CDR1 is MDHEN, CDR2 SYDVKM, per germline. V was shortened by 8 bases and J by 5 bases, with 13 bases between the two germline ends. The CDR3 is 12 amino acids. The DNA for the CDR3 is TGTGCCAGCGTGGGGGTCAGAGACGAGCAGTACTTC. This codes for CASVGVRDEQYF.

V is TRBV7-3 and J is TRBJ2-2, with D perhaps being TRBD1 or TRBD2 (5 bases each). CDR1 is SGHTA and CDR2 is FQGTGA in the germline V gene. This CDR3 region has 15 residues. The V gene lost 5 bases and the J gene lost 5 bases, with 15 bases spanning the gap. In DNA form, the CDR3 reads TGTGCCAGCAGCCGAGCTGGGGGAGATACCGGGGAGCTGTTTTTT. Translating gives CASSRAGGDTGELFF.

V gene TRBV2 combines with J gene TRBJ2-2; the D gene is possibly TRBD2 (6 bases). Per the germline V gene, CDR1 is SNHLY and CDR2 is FYNNEI. The CDR3 has 15 amino acids. V shed 11 bases and J shed 1 base, with 17 bases lying between them. CDR3 region: CAGRTAAQNTGELFF. In nucleotides, the CDR3 is TGTGCCGGGAGGACGGCGGCTCAGAACACCGGGGAGCTGTTTTTT.

The chain recombines TRBV4-1 with TRBJ2-1; 11 bases fit TRBD2. This CDR3 is 18 amino acids long. The germline gives CDR1 MGHRA, CDR2 YSYEKL. With 1 base clipped from V and 4 bases from J, the junction kept 9 bases outside the gene matches. The CDR3 DNA reads TGCGCCAGCAGCCAAGTGGCCCTGACTAGCGGGATATACAATGAGCAGTTCTTC. It specifies CASSQVALTSGIYNEQFF.

The V gene is TRBV19, the J gene TRBJ1-5; TRBD1 matches at 7 bases. The CDR3 sequence is 15 residues long. Germline CDR1 reads LNHDA; CDR2 reads SQIVND (reference sequence). J gave up 7 bases and V 5 bases, and 11 bases lay outside the gene matches. The CDR3 loop reads CASSALPGQRQPQHF. The DNA of the CDR3 is TGTGCCAGTAGTGCCCTTCCGGGACAGAGACAGCCCCAGCATTTT.

V is TRBV18 and J is TRBJ2-7; 7 bases align to TRBD1. V trimming: 3 bases; J trimming: 3 bases; junction bases outside the gene matches: 2. In germline, CDR1 is KGHSH, CDR2 LQKENI. The CDR3 has 13 amino acids. Here the CDR3 reads CASSPGQFYEQYF. CDR3 coding DNA: TGTGCCAGCTCACCGGGACAGTTCTACGAGCAGTACTTC.

The CDR3 protein is CASRGQSRGEQETQYF. In nucleotides, the CDR3 is TGTGCCAGCAGAGGTCAGAGTCGAGGGGAACAAGAGACCCAGTACTTC. The rearrangement uses TRBV2 and TRBJ2-5; D may correspond to TRBD1 or TRBD2 (5 bases each). The CDR3 is 16 amino acids. Germline assignment: CDR1 SNHLY and CDR2 FYNNEI. Trimming shortened V by 6 bases and J by 2 bases, and 19 bases separated the two germline ends. Using reference TRBV2 and TRBJ2-5 for the parts outside the CDR3, the full variable domain is EPEVTQTPSHQVTQMGQEVILRCVPISNHLYFYWYRQILGQKVEFLVSFYNNEISEKSEIFDDQFSVERPDGSNFTLKIRSTKLEDSAMYFCASRGQSRGEQETQYFGPGTRLLVL.

This clone showed up just a few times. V is TRBV3-1 (or the pseudogene TRBV3-2) and J is TRBJ2-2, with 9 bases fitting TRBD2. Unmatched junction bases numbered 10, after V lost 1 base and J lost 4 bases. The CDR3 consists of 18 residues. Germline CDR1 and CDR2: LGHDT and YNNKEL (reference sequence). The CDR3, as DNA: TGTGCCAGCAGCCAAGGAGGATGGCGGGAGGGCCGCACCGGGGAGCTGTTTTTT. It yields the protein CASSQGGWREGRTGELFF.

The chain couples TRBV19 to TRBJ1-1, with D possibly matching TRBD1 (5 bases). From germline, CDR1 is LNHDA and CDR2 SQIVND (reference sequence). CDR3 length: 14 residues. The ends were cut back, 1 base at V and 5 bases at J, with 11 bases in the middle. CDR3 nucleotide sequence: TGTGCCAGTAGTATAGGTACCGAGGGGACTGAAGCTTTCTTT. Translation: CASSIGTEGTEAFF.

This clone showed up just once. This CDR3 is CASIPASWLETQYF. The CDR3 nucleotides read TGTGCCAGCATCCCGGCTAGCTGGTTAGAGACCCAGTACTTC. The chain uses TRBV6-5 and TRBJ2-5, with a weak D call TRBD2 (5 bases). CDR1 and CDR2 from the germline V gene are MNHEY and SVGAGI. The CDR3 runs 14 residues. The V end was cut by 7 bases, the J end by 4 bases, with 16 bases between.

In this sample, this clone turned up a few times. V and J are TRBV18 and TRBJ1-6; D possibly corresponds to TRBD1 (6 bases). This CDR3 is built from 18 residues. Germline loops: CDR1 KGHSH, CDR2 LQKENI. V lost 2 bases, J lost 10 bases, and 24 bases lay in between. For the CDR3, the DNA is TGTGCCAGCTCACCAAACCAGGCTGGACAGCGGGGAAAATCACCCCTCCACTTT. Protein: CASSPNQAGQRGKSPLHF.

In its sample, this clone was seen once. J is TRBJ1-2 and V is TRBV28, with 8 nucleotides matching TRBD1. J gave up 7 bases and V 2 bases, and 6 bases lay outside the gene matches. The germline V gene encodes CDR1 MDHEN and CDR2 SYDVKM. This CDR3 spans 14 amino acids. This CDR3 is CASSLRQGAAGYTF. The CDR3 nucleotides are TGTGCCAGCAGTTTAAGGCAGGGGGCTGCTGGCTACACCTTC.

This clone is categorized as medium-sized. The rearrangement uses TRBV15 and TRBJ2-7, with D perhaps matching TRBD1 (6 bases). V lost 5 bases and J 1 base, leaving 12 bases between the germline ends. The length of the CDR3 is 14 residues. Looked up from germline, CDR1 is LNHNV and CDR2 is YYDKDF (reference sequence). CDR3 nucleotides: TGTGCCACCAGCCTTGGGGGCCTGTCCTACGAGCAGTACTTC. Its protein product is CATSLGGLSYEQYF.

This chain links TRBV6-5 with TRBJ1-1; tentatively, D is TRBD1 (6 bases). V was pared by 7 bases and J by 6 bases, with 9 bases between. The CDR3 sequence is 11 residues long. Germline CDR1 reads MNHEY; CDR2 reads SVGAGI. In DNA form, the CDR3 reads TGTGCCAGCAAACGACAGGCTGAAGCTTTCTTT. It encodes CASKRQAEAFF.

This clone came up once. V and J are TRBV18 and TRBJ1-3; D possibly corresponds to TRBD1 (6 bases). V lost 3 bases, J lost 0 bases, and 21 bases lay in between. The CDR3 has 19 residues. Germline loops: CDR1 KGHSH, CDR2 LQKENI. CDR3 sequence reads: CASSPSWGAAPNSGNTIYF. CDR3 DNA sequence: TGTGCCAGCTCACCCTCATGGGGGGCTGCCCCTAACTCTGGAAACACCATATATTTT. The variable domain in full, completed from reference TRBV18 and TRBJ1-3, reads NAGVMQNPRHLVRRRGQEARLRCSPMKGHSHVYWYRQLPEEGLKFMVYLQKENIIDESGMPKERFSAEFPKEGPSILRIQQVVRGDSAAYFCASSPSWGAAPNSGNTIYFGEGSWLTVV.

The chain couples TRBV10-3 to TRBJ2-3; possibly TRBD1 or TRBD2 for D (7 bases each). The CDR3 is made up of 13 amino acids. CDR1 and CDR2 from the germline V gene are ENHRY and SYGVKD. V shed 8 bases and J shed 3 bases, with 12 bases lying between them. This chain's CDR3 is CAIARGGTDTQYF. CDR3 coding DNA: TGTGCCATCGCCAGGGGGGGGACAGATACGCAGTATTTT.

The V call is TRBV3-1 (or the pseudogene TRBV3-2), the J call TRBJ2-5, with D tentatively TRBD2 (5 bases). Looked up from germline, CDR1 is LGHDT and CDR2 is YNNKEL (reference sequence). V gave up 3 bases and J gave up 5 bases, with 19 bases separating them. CDR3 size: 16 residues. The CDR3 region has the DNA TGTGCCAGCAGCCATAGCGACCATTCGGGCAGGGAGACCCAGTACTTC. It codes for CASSHSDHSGRETQYF.

The chain uses TRBV5-1 and TRBJ2-7; TRBD1 matches at 8 bases. The CDR3 totals 15 residues. The trim removed 2 bases at V and 1 base at J, leaving 5 bases unmatched. Germline loops: CDR1 SGHRS, CDR2 YFSETQ. CDR3 sequence (DNA): TGCGCCAGCAGCTTTGGGACAGGCGCTTCCTACGAGCAGTACTTC. Translating gives CASSFGTGASYEQYF.

The V and J genes are TRBV5-4 and TRBJ1-2; D is unresolved. Trimming removed 0 bases at V and 2 bases at J, with 8 bases between. Per germline, CDR1 SGHNT and CDR2 YYREEE (reference sequence). The CDR3 is 14 amino acids. The CDR3 region is CASSLAKGNYGYTF. The DNA of the CDR3 is TGTGCCAGCAGCTTGGCAAAAGGGAACTATGGCTACACCTTC.

The CDR3 region is CASSFDRGGLAEAFF. CDR3 in DNA: TGTGCCAGCAGCTTCGACAGGGGTGGGTTGGCTGAAGCTTTCTTT. This rearrangement joins TRBV5-4 to TRBJ1-1; 8 positions agree with TRBD1. There are 15 residues in the CDR3. Germline CDR1 SGHNT, CDR2 YYREEE (reference sequence). V lost 2 bases and J lost 6; bases outside the gene matches: 9.

The chain carries TRBV27 and TRBJ1-1, with 9 bases matching TRBD1. V lost 5 bases and J lost 5; bases outside the gene matches: 12. CDR1 MNHEY and CDR2 SMNVEV come from the germline V gene (reference sequence). The CDR3 loop spans 16 amino acids. The CDR3 sequence is CASSPPGTGFWTEAFF. DNA of the CDR3: TGTGCCAGCAGTCCTCCCGGGACAGGGTTTTGGACTGAAGCTTTCTTT.

The rearrangement links TRBV2 to TRBJ1-2; possible D gene TRBD1, 5 bases. This CDR3 is built from 13 residues. Trimming removed 0 bases at V and 3 bases at J, with 5 bases between. Germline values: CDR1 SNHLY, CDR2 FYNNEI. The CDR3 protein is CASSEAGDYGYTF. CDR3 in DNA: TGTGCCAGCAGTGAAGCGGGGGACTATGGCTACACCTTC.

Only one count was recorded for this clone. This sequence joins TRBV12-3 or TRBV12-4 and TRBJ1-2, with D maybe TRBD1 (6 bases). The length of the CDR3 is 12 residues. Trimming cost V 5 bases and J 5 bases, with 9 bases left between them. CDR3 loop: CASSLQGYGYTF. CDR3 bases: TGTGCCAGCAGTCTGCAGGGGTATGGCTACACCTTC.